Described below is a single T cell receptor beta chain sequence and its context. Its antigen is undetermined. Trimming stripped 6 bases from V and 0 bases from J, with 2 bases between. The CDR3 loop spans 12 amino acids. Per germline, CDR1 MNHEY and CDR2 SMNVEV (reference sequence). This sample is part of a study of OX40 agonist ivuxolimab in advanced cancers. Study information: Mean age approximately 59 years, range roughly 23 to 79; approximately 83% male.

Clones were read by immunoSEQ multiplex PCR, and TCRdb kept only the in-frame ones, dropping some. The sample has over 85,000 clones; approximately 88% are singletons. Whole-study findings and limits: CD8+ T cells averaged more expanded clones than CD4+.

Autoimmune disease history or systemic immunosuppression was exclusionary. Blood was sampled at baseline, cycle 4 day 1, and cycle 7 day 1. This TCR derives from an adult with an advanced solid tumor such as melanoma, head and neck, liver or kidney cancer. The sequences come from CD4+ or CD8+ T cells sorted from blood, collected in a trial of the OX40 agonist ivuxolimab. This sequence joins TRBV27 and TRBJ1-4; the D is unclear. CDR3 region: CASRATNEKLFF. Here the CDR3 DNA reads TGTGCCAGCAGAGCAACTAATGAAAAACTGTTTTTT.